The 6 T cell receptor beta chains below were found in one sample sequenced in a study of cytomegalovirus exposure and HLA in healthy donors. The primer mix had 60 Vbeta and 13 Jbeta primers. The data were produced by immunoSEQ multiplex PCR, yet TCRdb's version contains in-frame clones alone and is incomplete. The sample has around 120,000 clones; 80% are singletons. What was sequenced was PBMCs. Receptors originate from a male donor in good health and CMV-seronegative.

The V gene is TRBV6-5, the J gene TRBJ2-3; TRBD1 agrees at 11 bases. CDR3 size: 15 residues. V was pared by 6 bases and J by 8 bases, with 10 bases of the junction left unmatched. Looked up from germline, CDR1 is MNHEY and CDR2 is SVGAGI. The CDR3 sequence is CASRTGDRGYGTQYF. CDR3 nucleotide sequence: TGTGCCAGCAGAACGGGGGACAGGGGGTATGGTACGCAGTATTTT.

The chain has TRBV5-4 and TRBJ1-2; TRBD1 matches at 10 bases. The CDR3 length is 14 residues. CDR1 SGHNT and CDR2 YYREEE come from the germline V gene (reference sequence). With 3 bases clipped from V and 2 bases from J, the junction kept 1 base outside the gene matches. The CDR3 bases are TGTGCCAGCAGCTCGGGACAGGGGAACTATGGCTACACCTTC. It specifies CASSSGQGNYGYTF.

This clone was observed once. The CDR3 protein is CASSFPADLDRVWEELFF. The DNA of the CDR3 is TGTGCCAGCAGCTTCCCCGCTGACTTAGACAGGGTATGGGAAGAACTGTTTTTT. The rearrangement joins TRBV7-9 to TRBJ1-4; 7 positions match TRBD1. Germline lookup yields CDR1 SEHNR and CDR2 FQNEAQ (reference sequence). The CDR3 is 18 amino acids. V was clipped by 3 bases and J by 12 bases; unmatched bases: 22.

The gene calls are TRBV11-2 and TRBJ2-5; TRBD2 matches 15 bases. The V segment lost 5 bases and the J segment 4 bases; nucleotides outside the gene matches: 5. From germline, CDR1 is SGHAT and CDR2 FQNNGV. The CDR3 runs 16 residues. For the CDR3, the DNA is TGTGCCAGCAGCCTGGGACTAGCGGGAGGAGGAGAGACCCAGTACTTC. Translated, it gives CASSLGLAGGGETQYF.

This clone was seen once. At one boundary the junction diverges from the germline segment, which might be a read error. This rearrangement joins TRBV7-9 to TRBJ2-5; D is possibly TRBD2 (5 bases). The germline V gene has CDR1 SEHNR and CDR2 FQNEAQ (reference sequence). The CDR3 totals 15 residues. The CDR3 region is CSSSLGLRAQETQYF. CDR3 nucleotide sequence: TGTTCCAGCAGCTTAGGACTGAGGGCCCAAGAGACCCAGTACTTC.

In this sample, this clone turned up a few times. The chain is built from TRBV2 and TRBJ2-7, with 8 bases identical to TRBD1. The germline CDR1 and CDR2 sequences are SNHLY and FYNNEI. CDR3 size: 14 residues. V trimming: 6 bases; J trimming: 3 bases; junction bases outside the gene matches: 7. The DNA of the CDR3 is TGTGCCAGCAGGATTGGGACAGGAGTCTACGAGCAGTACTTC. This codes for CASRIGTGVYEQYF.